This T cell receptor beta chain was captured by sequencing in a study of T-cell reconstitution after alpha-beta-depleted transplantation in children (dated by TCRdb to the mid-2010s). As for the study more broadly: Using TCR repertoire profiling, the study followed T-cell immune reconstitution in a quantitative way in children after TCRalphabeta/CD19-depleted allogeneic hematopoietic cell transplantation.

After removal of 5 bases from V and 4 bases from J, the junction retains 7 bases not matched to a gene. The germline V gene yields SQVTM for CDR1 and ANQGSEA for CDR2. The CDR3 runs 13 residues from the cysteine to the phenylalanine. Just the 39-base CDR3 DNA is kept, in frame starting at base 1. With regard to this clonotype: Its antigen is currently not known. No base qualities exist here, and no much larger clone lies one base off it.

Receptors were amplified or captured by PCR. These reads were obtained on an Illumina HiSeq 2500. To normalize quantification of the TCRbeta repertoire, the TCR libraries were built with molecular barcoding that relied on unique molecular identifiers. TCRdb ran its own pipeline on the public reads, namely fastp trimming at Q25 and MiXCR clone calling, and kept in-frame beta chains. Each CDR3 protein gets just one entry, which takes the most common genes and DNA from the rows behind it. Here the sample has roughly 200,000 distinct CDR3 sequences; about a tenth occur a single time. The ten largest clonotypes hold approximately 6.6% of the sample.

The rearrangement joined TRBV29-1 to TRBJ2-7; 8 bases in the junction line up with TRBD1. Sequencing was performed on PBMCs from the stem cell graft donor, taken from the stem cell graft. This receptor was identified in a human donor who donated a stem cell graft to a child with acute lymphoblastic leukemia. The CDR3 loop reads CSVPGQGGYEQYF. The nucleotide sequence is TGCAGCGTTCCAGGACAGGGTGGTTACGAGCAGTACTTC.